This entry features one T cell receptor (beta chain) sequence. V lost 2 bases, J lost 3 bases, and 5 bases stayed unmatched. The CDR3 extends over 15 amino acids. Germline CDR1 SGHNT, CDR2 YYREEE (reference sequence). This sample stems from a study of blood T cell repertoires in COVID-19. Study-wide background: Italy, Spain and the United States were the sources of the convalescent and acute COVID-19 samples.

Under the authors' procedure: How many nucleated cells were present was estimated from reference gene primer amplification. Data came from immunoSEQ multiplex PCR; TCRdb stores just in-frame clones and leaves some out. V and J calls and clone size are copied from that table; D and trimming were computed from the DNA. The sample shows some 150,000 clones, roughly 87% of them seen only once. Specimen: peripheral blood. The V gene is TRBV5-4, the J gene TRBJ2-3; TRBD2 aligns across 8 bases. This receptor was taken from a woman aged 45-65 years with acute or convalescent COVID-19. CDR3 nucleotides: TGTGCCAGCAGCTTCGGGAGGGCCGGTACAGATACGCAGTATTTT. It codes for CASSFGRAGTDTQYF.